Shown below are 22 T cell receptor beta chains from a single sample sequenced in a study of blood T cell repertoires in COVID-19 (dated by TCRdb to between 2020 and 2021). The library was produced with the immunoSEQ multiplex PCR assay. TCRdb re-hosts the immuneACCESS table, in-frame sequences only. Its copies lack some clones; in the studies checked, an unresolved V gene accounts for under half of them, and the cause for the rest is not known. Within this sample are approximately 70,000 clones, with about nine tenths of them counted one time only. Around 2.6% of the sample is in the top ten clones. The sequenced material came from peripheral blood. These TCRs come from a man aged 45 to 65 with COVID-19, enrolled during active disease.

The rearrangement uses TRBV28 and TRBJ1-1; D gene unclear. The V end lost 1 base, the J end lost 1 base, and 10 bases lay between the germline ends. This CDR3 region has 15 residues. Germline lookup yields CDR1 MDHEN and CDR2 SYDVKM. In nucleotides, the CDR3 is TGTGCCAGCAGTTTATATGGCTCGGGGAACACTGAAGCTTTCTTT. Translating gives CASSLYGSGNTEAFF.

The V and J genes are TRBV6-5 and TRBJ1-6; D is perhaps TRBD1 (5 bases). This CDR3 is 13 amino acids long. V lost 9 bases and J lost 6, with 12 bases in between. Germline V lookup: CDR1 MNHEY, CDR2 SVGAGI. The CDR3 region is CASSGTTNSPLHF. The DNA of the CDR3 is TGTGCCAGTTCCGGGACTACTAATTCACCCCTCCACTTT.

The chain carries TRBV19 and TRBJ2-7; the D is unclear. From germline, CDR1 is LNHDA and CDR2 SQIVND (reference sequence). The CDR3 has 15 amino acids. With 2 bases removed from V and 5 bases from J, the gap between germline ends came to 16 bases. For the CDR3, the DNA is TGTGCCAGTAGTATAAAGTTACTAAGCCCACACGAGCAGTACTTC. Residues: CASSIKLLSPHEQYF.

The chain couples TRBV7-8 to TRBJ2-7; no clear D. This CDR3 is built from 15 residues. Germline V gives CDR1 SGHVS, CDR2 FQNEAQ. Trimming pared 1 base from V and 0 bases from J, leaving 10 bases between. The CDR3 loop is CASSLVGSPSYEQYV. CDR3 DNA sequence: TGTGCCAGCAGCTTAGTGGGCAGCCCCTCCTACGAGCAGTACGTC.

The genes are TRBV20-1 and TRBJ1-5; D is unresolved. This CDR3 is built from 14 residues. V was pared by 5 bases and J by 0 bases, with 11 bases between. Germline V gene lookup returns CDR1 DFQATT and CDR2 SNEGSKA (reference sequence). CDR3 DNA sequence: TGCAGTGCTCGTGGAGAAAATAGCAATCAGCCCCAGCATTTT. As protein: CSARGENSNQPQHF.

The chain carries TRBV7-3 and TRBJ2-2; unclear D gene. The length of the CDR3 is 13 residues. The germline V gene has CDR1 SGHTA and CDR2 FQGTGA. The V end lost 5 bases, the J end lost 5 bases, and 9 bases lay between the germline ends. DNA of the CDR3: TGTGCCAGCAGCCCCGGTTTAACCGGGGAGCTGTTTTTT. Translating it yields CASSPGLTGELFF.

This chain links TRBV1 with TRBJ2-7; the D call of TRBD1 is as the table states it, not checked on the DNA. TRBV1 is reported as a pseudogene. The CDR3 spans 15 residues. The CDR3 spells CTSSLCGPVSYEQYV. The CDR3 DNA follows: TGCACCAGCAGCCTTTGTGGGCCTGTTTCCTACGAGCAGTACGTC.

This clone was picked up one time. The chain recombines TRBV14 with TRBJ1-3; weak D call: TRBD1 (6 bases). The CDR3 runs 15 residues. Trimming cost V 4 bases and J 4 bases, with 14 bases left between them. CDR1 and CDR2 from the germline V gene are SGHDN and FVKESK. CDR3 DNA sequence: TGTGCCAGCAGCCTCAGAACAGGGAGAGGAAACACCATATATTTT. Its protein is CASSLRTGRGNTIYF.

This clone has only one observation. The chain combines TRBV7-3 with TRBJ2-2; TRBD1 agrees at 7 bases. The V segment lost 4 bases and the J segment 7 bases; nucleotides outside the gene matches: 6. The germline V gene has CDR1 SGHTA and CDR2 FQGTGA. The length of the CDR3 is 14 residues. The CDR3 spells CASSSGRGSGELFF. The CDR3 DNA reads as TGTGCCAGCAGCTCAGGCAGGGGGAGCGGGGAGCTGTTTTTT. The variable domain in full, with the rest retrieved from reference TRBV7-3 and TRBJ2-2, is GAGVSQTPSNKVTEKGKYVELRCDPISGHTALYWYRQSLGQGPEFLIYFQGTGAADDSGLPNDRFFAVRPEGSVSTLKIQRTERGDSAVYLCASSSGRGSGELFFGEGSRLTVL.

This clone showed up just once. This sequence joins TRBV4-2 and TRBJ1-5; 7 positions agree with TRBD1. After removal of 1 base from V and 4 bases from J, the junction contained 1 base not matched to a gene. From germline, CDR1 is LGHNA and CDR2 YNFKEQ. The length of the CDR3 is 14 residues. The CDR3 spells CASSQVGQNQPQHF. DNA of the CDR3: TGTGCCAGCAGCCAAGTGGGACAGAATCAGCCCCAGCATTTT.

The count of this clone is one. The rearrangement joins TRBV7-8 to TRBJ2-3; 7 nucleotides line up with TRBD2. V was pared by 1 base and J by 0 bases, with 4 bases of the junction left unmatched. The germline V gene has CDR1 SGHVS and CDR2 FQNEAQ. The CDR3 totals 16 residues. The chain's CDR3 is CASSLGTSLSTDTQYF. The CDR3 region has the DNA TGTGCCAGCAGCTTAGGGACTAGTCTAAGCACAGATACGCAGTATTTT.

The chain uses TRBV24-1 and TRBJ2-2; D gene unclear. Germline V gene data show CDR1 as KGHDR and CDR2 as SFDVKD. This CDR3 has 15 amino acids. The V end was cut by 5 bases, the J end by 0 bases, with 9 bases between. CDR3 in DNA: TGTGCCACCAGTGTCGGTACAGCGAACACCGGGGAGCTGTTTTTT. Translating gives CATSVGTANTGELFF.

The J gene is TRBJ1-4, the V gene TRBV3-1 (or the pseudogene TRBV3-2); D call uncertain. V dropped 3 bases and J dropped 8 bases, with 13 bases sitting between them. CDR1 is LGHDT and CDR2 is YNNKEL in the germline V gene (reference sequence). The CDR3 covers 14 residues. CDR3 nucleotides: TGTGCCAGCAGCCAGGCCATCCCGGGGGAAAAACTGTTTTTT. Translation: CASSQAIPGEKLFF.

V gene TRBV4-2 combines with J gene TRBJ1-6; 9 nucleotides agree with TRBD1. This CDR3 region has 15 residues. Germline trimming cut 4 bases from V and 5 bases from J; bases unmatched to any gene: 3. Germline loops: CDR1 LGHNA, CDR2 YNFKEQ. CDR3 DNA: TGTGCCAGCAGCCCCCGGGACAGGGATAATTCACCCCTCCACTTT. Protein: CASSPRDRDNSPLHF.

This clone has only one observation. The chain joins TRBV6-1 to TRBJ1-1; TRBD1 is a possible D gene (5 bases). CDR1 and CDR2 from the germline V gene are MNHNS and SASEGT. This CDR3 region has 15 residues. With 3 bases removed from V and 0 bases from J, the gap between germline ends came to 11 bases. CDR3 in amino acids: CASSDSGTLNTEAFF. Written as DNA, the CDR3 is TGTGCCAGCAGTGACAGCGGGACCCTGAACACTGAAGCTTTCTTT.

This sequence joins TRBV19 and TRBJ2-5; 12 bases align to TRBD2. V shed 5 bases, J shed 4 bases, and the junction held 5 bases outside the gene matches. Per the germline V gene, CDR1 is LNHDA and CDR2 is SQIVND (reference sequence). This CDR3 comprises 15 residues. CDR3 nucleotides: TGTGCCAGTAGTTTACTAGCGGGAGGTGGAGAGACCCAGTACTTC. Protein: CASSLLAGGGETQYF.

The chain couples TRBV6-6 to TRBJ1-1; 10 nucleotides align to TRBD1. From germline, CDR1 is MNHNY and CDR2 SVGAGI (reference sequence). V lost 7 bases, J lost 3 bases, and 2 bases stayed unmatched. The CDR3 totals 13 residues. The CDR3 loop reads CASIGTGDTEAFF. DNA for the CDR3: TGTGCCAGCATCGGGACAGGGGACACTGAAGCTTTCTTT.

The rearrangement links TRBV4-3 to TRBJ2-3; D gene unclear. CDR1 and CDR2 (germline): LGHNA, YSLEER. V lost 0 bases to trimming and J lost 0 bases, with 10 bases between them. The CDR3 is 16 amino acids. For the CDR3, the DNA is TGCGCCAGCAGCCAAGACCGGCGGTCTAGCACAGATACGCAGTATTTT. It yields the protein CASSQDRRSSTDTQYF.

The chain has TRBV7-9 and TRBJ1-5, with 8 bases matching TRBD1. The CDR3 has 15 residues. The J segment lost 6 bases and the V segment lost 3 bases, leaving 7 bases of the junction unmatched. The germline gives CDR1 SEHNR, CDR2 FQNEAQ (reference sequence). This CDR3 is CASSFSTGVGQPQHF. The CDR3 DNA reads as TGTGCCAGCAGCTTCTCGACAGGGGTTGGTCAGCCCCAGCATTTT.

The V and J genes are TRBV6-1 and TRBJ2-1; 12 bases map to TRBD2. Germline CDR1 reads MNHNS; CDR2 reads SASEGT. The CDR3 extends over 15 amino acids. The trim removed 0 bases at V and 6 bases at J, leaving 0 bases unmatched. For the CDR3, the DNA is TGTGCCAGCAGTGAAGCGACTAGCGGGAGCAATGAGCAGTTCTTC. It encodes CASSEATSGSNEQFF.

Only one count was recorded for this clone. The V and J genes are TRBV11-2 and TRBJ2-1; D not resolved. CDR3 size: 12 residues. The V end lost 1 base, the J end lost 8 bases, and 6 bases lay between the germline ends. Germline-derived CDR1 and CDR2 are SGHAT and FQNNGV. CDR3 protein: CASSLGLYEQFF. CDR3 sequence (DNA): TGTGCCAGCAGCTTAGGTCTCTATGAGCAGTTCTTC.

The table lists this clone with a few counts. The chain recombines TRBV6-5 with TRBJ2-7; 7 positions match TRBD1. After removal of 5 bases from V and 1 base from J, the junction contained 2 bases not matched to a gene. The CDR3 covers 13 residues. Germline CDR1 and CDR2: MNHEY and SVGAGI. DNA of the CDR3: TGTGCCAGCAGTCCGACAGGGTCCTACGAGCAGTACGTC. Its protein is CASSPTGSYEQYV.